Below, one T cell receptor (beta chain) is given with its context. The antigen it binds to is not known. Per-base qualities were not stored, and no clone one base away is much larger. Taken from cysteine to phenylalanine, the CDR3 has 15 residues. Only the CDR3 region is kept as DNA, spanning 45 bases read in frame from base 1. V is cut back by 5 bases and J by 9 bases, with 13 bases in the junction unmatched. Based on the germline V gene, the CDR1 and CDR2 sequences are LGHNA and YSLEER. This record belongs to a study of T cell responses to AZD1222 COVID-19 vaccine (dated by TCRdb to about 2021). For the study in its entirety: A total of 233 trial participants underwent TCR sequencing, of whom nearly 210 had received two doses of AZD1222 and approximately 25 had received two doses of the MenACWY control vaccine. Trial participants were enrolled by age into subgroups of 18-55, 56-69 and 70-plus years, and around 150, 28 and 57 TCR-sequenced participants, respectively, were included in these subgroups. What the authors observed across the whole study: The 56-69-year group was small, and its depth increase did not reach significance, likely because of low power. Epitopes outside the regions mutated in the B.1.351 and B.1.1.7 variants were reportedly recognized by nearly half of the unique spike-specific TCRs. The whole spike protein was spanned by vaccine-associated CD4 TCRs, and dominant responses were seen in regions 160-218 and 743-854. Because no samples from the day 14 peak response were available, repertoires could be characterized only after the peak T cell response. Only five or six AZD1222 recipients were SARS-CoV-2 seropositive at baseline, limiting conclusions about previously exposed vaccinees. Most participants were white British and females outnumbered males, and the authors suggested that clonal diversity may have been underestimated. A significant rise in spike-specific TCR breadth and depth was observed after two AZD1222 doses relative to day 0 and relative to MenACWY recipients.

What this sample's time point label stands for: about 28 days (+/-7) after the second vaccine dose. AZD1222 recipients with second doses at about 4 weeks or about 12 weeks were pooled, because spike-specific TCR depth and breadth did not differ between schedules. Vaccinee samples were obtained from the UK trials COV001 and COV002, which included a single-blind randomized controlled phase 2/3 trial of AZD1222 (ChAdOx1 nCoV-19) in healthy adults. For TCRbeta chain sequencing, PBMC samples from trial participants were taken at day 0 and at day 28 after the second dose. The CDR3 regions of human TCRbeta chains were analyzed by immunosequencing. The original methods were these. TCRs in the repertoires were compared against a reference library of SARS-CoV-2-specific TCRs that had been generated with the MIRA antigen-specificity platform. Breadth meant the fraction of unique TCRs that were SARS-CoV-2-associated, whereas depth meant the fraction of total T cells that were SARS-CoV-2-associated. Using the MIRA data, each spike-specific TCR was assigned both to the spike region to which the TCR was reactive and to a CD4 or CD8 class. Log10-transformed breadth and depth values were compared by one-way ANOVA with Sidak's multiple comparisons tests. Held by TCRdb, this immuneACCESS table contains in-frame sequences only and omits some clones. Under half of the omission traces to an unresolved V gene where checked; the cause of the rest is unknown. The V and J calls and clone size were taken over from that table, and D and trimming were inferred from the DNA. Across this sample there are tens of thousands of clones, with about 91% seen only once. The top ten hold 9% to 9.5% of the sample.

The chain is made from TRBV4-3 and TRBJ2-1; TRBD2 matches 7 bases in the middle. This receptor was taken from an adult who received the AZD1222 COVID-19 vaccine. The sequencing here drew on peripheral blood, taken 28 days after the second AZD1222 dose. The DNA sequence follows: TGCGCCAGCAGCGCGGGGAGGGCTATTTATTCTGAGCAGTTCTTC. The translation is CASSAGRAIYSEQFF.